The next 20 T cell receptor beta chains were all read from a single sample in a study of cytomegalovirus exposure and HLA in healthy donors. PCR was performed using 60 Vbeta and 13 Jbeta primers. TCRdb keeps only in-frame clones here, not all; method: immunoSEQ multiplex PCR. The sample includes about 80,000 clones, over 60% of them seen just once. Sequenced material: PBMCs. The receptors stem from a male donor in good health and CMV-seropositive.

The rearrangement uses TRBV5-6 and TRBJ2-3; D is possibly TRBD2 (6 bases). Germline V gene lookup returns CDR1 SGHDT and CDR2 YYEEEE. V gave up 4 bases and J gave up 4 bases, with 10 bases separating them. The CDR3 extends over 13 amino acids. Written as DNA, the CDR3 is TGTGCCAGCAGCCCGGAGGGGTCAGATACGCAGTATTTT. Amino acids: CASSPEGSDTQYF.

This clone appeared a few times. This chain connects TRBV9 to TRBJ2-7; no reliable D call. The length of the CDR3 is 13 residues. Germline V gene lookup returns CDR1 SGDLS and CDR2 YYNGEE. Trimming pared 2 bases from V and 6 bases from J, leaving 12 bases between. CDR3 in amino acids: CASSVNSLSEQYF. CDR3 nucleotides: TGTGCCAGCAGCGTCAACAGTCTTAGCGAGCAGTACTTC.

The chain has TRBV28 and TRBJ1-1; 9 bases map to TRBD1. Trimming took 5 bases from V and 1 from J; bases not matched to a gene: 2. The CDR3 has 14 residues. Germline CDR1 reads MDHEN; CDR2 reads SYDVKM. CDR3 DNA: TGTGCCAGCAGTCTGGACAGGGGGAACACTGAAGCTTTCTTT. Residues: CASSLDRGNTEAFF. Variable domain in full (rest from reference TRBV28 and TRBJ1-1): DVKVTQSSRYLVKRTGEKVFLECVQDMDHENMFWYRQDPGLGLRLIYFSYDVKMKEKGDIPEGYSVSREKKERFSLILESASTNQTSMYLCASSLDRGNTEAFFGQGTRLTVV.

The chain has TRBV6-1 and TRBJ1-1; D possibly corresponds to TRBD1 (5 bases). V lost 10 bases to trimming and J lost 4 bases, with 13 bases between them. The CDR3 is made up of 12 amino acids. Germline V gene data show CDR1 as MNHNS and CDR2 as SASEGT. The CDR3 region has the DNA TGTGCCACCGGTCGCGGGGGCACTGAAGCTTTCTTT. Translated: CATGRGGTEAFF.

V usage is TRBV28 and J usage is TRBJ1-5; D is ambiguous. CDR1 is MDHEN, CDR2 SYDVKM, per germline. The CDR3 contains 18 residues. Trimming stripped 6 bases from V and 1 base from J, with 22 bases between. The CDR3 sequence is CASSPAGTRGPSNQPQHF. The CDR3 DNA sequence: TGTGCCAGCAGCCCAGCGGGAACTCGCGGACCGAGCAATCAGCCCCAGCATTTT.

V usage is TRBV7-8 and J usage is TRBJ2-6, with 9 bases identical to TRBD1. Germline V gene lookup returns CDR1 SGHVS and CDR2 FQNEAQ. V was clipped by 0 bases and J by 0 bases; unmatched bases: 9. This CDR3 has 20 amino acids. The CDR3 bases are TGTGCCAGCAGCTTAGCGCTAAGGGGACAGGGTCCCTCTGGGGCCAACGTCCTGACTTTC. Its protein product is CASSLALRGQGPSGANVLTF.

The rearrangement uses TRBV6-5 and TRBJ1-5; D is unresolved. Trimming took 2 bases from V and 4 from J, leaving 9 bases between them. The germline V gene encodes CDR1 MNHEY and CDR2 SVGAGI. This CDR3 has 14 amino acids. CDR3 DNA: TGTGCCAGCAGTTACAAGAGGGAGAATCAGCCCCAGCATTTT. This translates into CASSYKRENQPQHF.

This clone is labeled medium-sized. The V call is TRBV6-1, the J call TRBJ2-1; TRBD2 aligns across 9 bases. Germline CDR1 is MNHNS and CDR2 is SASEGT. The ends lost 3 bases at V and 6 bases at J; junction bases unmatched: 6. CDR3 size: 15 residues. The CDR3 protein is CASSDQSGGPNEQFF. The CDR3 nucleotides are TGTGCCAGCAGTGATCAGAGCGGGGGGCCCAATGAGCAGTTCTTC.

CDR3 region: CASSSGQGGSPLHF. CDR3 sequence (DNA): TGTGCCAGCAGTTCTGGACAGGGTGGTTCACCCCTCCACTTT. The V gene is TRBV28, the J gene TRBJ1-6; TRBD1 matches at 8 bases. This CDR3 has 14 residues. The V and J ends lost 4 bases and 9 bases, in that order; junction bases with no gene match: 5. CDR1 and CDR2 (germline): MDHEN, SYDVKM.

This chain links TRBV7-9 with TRBJ2-7; D not resolved. V lost 0 bases to trimming and J lost 9 bases, with 6 bases between them. From germline, CDR1 is SEHNR and CDR2 FQNEAQ (reference sequence). The length of the CDR3 is 11 residues. The CDR3 DNA sequence: TGTGCCAGCAGCTTAGCAAACGGGCAGTACTTC. Protein product: CASSLANGQYF.

This chain uses TRBV11-2 with TRBJ1-1, with TRBD1 matching over 7 bases. This CDR3 comprises 16 residues. V lost 5 bases, J lost 1 base, and 10 bases stayed unmatched. The germline gives CDR1 SGHAT, CDR2 FQNNGV. CDR3 protein: CASSPYRGKENTEAFF. The DNA for the CDR3 is TGTGCCAGCAGCCCATACAGGGGTAAGGAGAACACTGAAGCTTTCTTT. Together with reference TRBV11-2 and TRBJ1-1, the CDR3 gives the full variable domain: EAGVAQSPRYKIIEKRQSVAFWCNPISGHATLYWYQQILGQGPKLLIQFQNNGVVDDSQLPKDRFSAERLKGVDSTLKIQPAKLEDSAVYLCASSPYRGKENTEAFFGQGTRLTVV.

The chain links TRBV27 to TRBJ1-2; TRBD1 agrees at 7 bases. Per the germline V gene, CDR1 is MNHEY and CDR2 is SMNVEV (reference sequence). The CDR3 extends over 13 amino acids. The ends lost 2 bases at V and 4 bases at J; junction bases unmatched: 1. The CDR3 here is CASSLRQGYGYTF. In nucleotides, the CDR3 is TGTGCCAGCAGTTTACGACAGGGCTATGGCTACACCTTC.

The J gene is TRBJ2-1, the V gene TRBV7-6; 14 bases agree with TRBD2. The trim removed 4 bases at V and 10 bases at J, leaving 18 bases unmatched. Germline loops: CDR1 SGHVS, CDR2 FNYEAQ. CDR3 size: 19 residues. CDR3 sequence (DNA): TGTGCCAGCAGCTCACGACTAAGGGGGGGACTAGCGGGAGAAGAGGAGCAGTTCTTC. Its translation is CASSSRLRGGLAGEEEQFF. The full variable domain, its missing parts supplied by reference TRBV7-6 and TRBJ2-1, is GAGVSQSPRYKVTKRGQDVALRCDPISGHVSLYWYRQALGQGPEFLTYFNYEAQQDKSGLPNDRFSAERPEGSISTLTIQRTEQRDSAMYRCASSSRLRGGLAGEEEQFFGPGTRLTVL.

The chain recombines TRBV9 with TRBJ2-3; 8 bases fit TRBD2. This CDR3 contains 17 residues. V was clipped by 3 bases and J by 4 bases; unmatched bases: 13. Germline lookup yields CDR1 SGDLS and CDR2 YYNGEE. CDR3 protein: CASSAIPARGGPDTQYF. The CDR3 DNA reads TGTGCCAGCAGCGCTATTCCTGCCCGGGGGGGCCCAGATACGCAGTATTTT.

The rearrangement uses TRBV30 and TRBJ1-1; TRBD1 might be the D (6 bases). Germline lookup yields CDR1 GTSNPN and CDR2 SVGIG (reference sequence). CDR3 length: 13 amino acids. Trimming stripped 5 bases from V and 0 bases from J, with 10 bases between. Here the CDR3 DNA reads TGTGCCTGGCAAGGACAGTTGAACACTGAAGCTTTCTTT. It codes for CAWQGQLNTEAFF.

This sequence joins TRBV28 and TRBJ1-5; 7 positions agree with TRBD1. The germline V gene encodes CDR1 MDHEN and CDR2 SYDVKM. The CDR3 contains 16 residues. Trimming at V came to 7 bases and at J to 0 bases, leaving 9 bases not matched to a gene. The CDR3 loop is CASKKGDSYSNQPQHF. DNA for the CDR3: TGTGCCAGCAAAAAGGGGGACAGCTATAGCAATCAGCCCCAGCATTTT.

The genes are TRBV7-2 and TRBJ2-1; TRBD2 agrees at 10 bases. Germline values: CDR1 SGHTA, CDR2 FQGNSA. V lost 1 base to trimming and J lost 7 bases; unmatched junction nucleotides: 7. CDR3 length: 16 amino acids. CDR3 nucleotides: TGTGCCAGCAGCTTAGGTGGGCTAGCGGGAGTAAATGAGCAGTTCTTC. Protein sequence: CASSLGGLAGVNEQFF.

The chain has TRBV28 and TRBJ1-1, with 9 bases lining up with TRBD1. The CDR3 length is 13 residues. The J segment lost 1 base and the V segment lost 10 bases, leaving 4 bases of the junction unmatched. Germline CDR1 reads MDHEN; CDR2 reads SYDVKM. The CDR3 sequence: CATRDRANTEAFF. CDR3 in DNA: TGTGCCACCCGGGACAGGGCGAACACTGAAGCTTTCTTT.

This clone has ten or more counts. The chain couples TRBV29-1 to TRBJ1-5; D not certain. This CDR3 region has 12 residues. The germline V gene encodes CDR1 SQVTM and CDR2 ANQGSEA. Trimming cost V 7 bases and J 4 bases, with 11 bases left between them. CDR3 nucleotides: TGCAGCGGGGGAGAAGGGAATCAGCCCCAGCATTTT. Protein: CSGGEGNQPQHF.

V is TRBV5-1 and J is TRBJ1-1; D is undetermined. CDR3 length: 13 amino acids. V was cut by 0 bases and J by 4 bases, with 7 bases left in between. Germline CDR1 reads SGHRS; CDR2 reads YFSETQ. CDR3 in amino acids: CASSLAGITEAFF. As DNA, the CDR3 is TGCGCCAGCAGCTTGGCGGGTATCACTGAAGCTTTCTTT.